The 21 T cell receptor beta chains in this list originate from one sample, sequenced in a study of control samples from healthy donors and cancer patients. Sequencing was performed with immunoSEQ multiplex PCR; in TCRdb, only in-frame clones are kept and a portion is missing. The repertoire holds some 150,000 clones, with around 94% as singletons. Sequenced: PBMCs. These TCRs come from a man in his sixties with colorectal cancer.

This rearrangement joins TRBV11-3 to TRBJ2-7; the match to TRBD1 covers 9 bases. V shed 5 bases, J shed 2 bases, and the junction held 4 bases outside the gene matches. The germline V gene encodes CDR1 SGHNT and CDR2 YENEEA. The CDR3 sequence is 14 residues long. The CDR3 nucleotides are TGTGCCAGCAGCCCGGGACAGGGACCCTACGAGCAGTACTTC. Translation gives CASSPGQGPYEQYF.

This chain joins TRBV15 and TRBJ2-7; possible D gene TRBD2, 7 bases. Trimming took off 1 base at V and 1 base at J, with 14 bases between the two ends. CDR3 size: 16 residues. Looked up from germline, CDR1 is LNHNV and CDR2 is YYDKDF (reference sequence). The CDR3 spells CATSRAGGGWSYEQYF. The CDR3 bases are TGTGCCACCAGCAGAGCTGGGGGGGGCTGGTCCTACGAGCAGTACTTC.

As DNA, the CDR3 is TGTGCCAGCAGCCTGGACAGGGCAAATGAAAAACTGTTTTTT. Encoded protein: CASSLDRANEKLFF. J is TRBJ1-4 and V is TRBV7-2, with 8 bases identical to TRBD1. Germline-derived CDR1 and CDR2 are SGHTA and FQGNSA. The CDR3 sequence is 14 residues long. Trimming cost V 5 bases and J 5 bases; bases outside gene matches: 4. Full variable domain (remainder filled in from reference TRBV7-2 and TRBJ1-4): GAGVSQSPSNKVTEKGKDVELRCDPISGHTALYWYRQSLGQGLEFLIYFQGNSAPDKSGLPSDRFSAERTGGSVSTLTIQRTQQEDSAVYLCASSLDRANEKLFFGSGTQLSVL.

This sequence joins TRBV6-1 and TRBJ2-7; D call uncertain. Germline assignment: CDR1 MNHNS and CDR2 SASEGT. The V and J ends lost 1 base and 7 bases respectively, with 5 bases between them. The CDR3 has 11 amino acids. CDR3 amino acids: CASSEVKEQYF. CDR3 nucleotide sequence: TGTGCCAGCAGTGAAGTAAAGGAGCAGTACTTC.

The V and J genes are TRBV7-8 and TRBJ2-3; D unresolved. Germline loops: CDR1 SGHVS, CDR2 FQNEAQ. The ends were cut back, 3 bases at V and 4 bases at J, with 11 bases in the middle. The CDR3 is made up of 14 amino acids. The CDR3 protein is CASSFRAHADTQYF. CDR3 nucleotide sequence: TGTGCCAGCAGCTTCCGGGCGCACGCAGATACGCAGTATTTT.

Comments on this clone: One junction end does not reproduce the germline sequence, and a read error may be involved. The chain recombines TRBV6-1 with TRBJ2-3; 9 positions match TRBD1. The germline CDR1 and CDR2 sequences are MNHNS and SASEGT. This CDR3 contains 17 residues. The CDR3 region has the DNA TGTGCCAGCAGTCAAGCCGGGACAGGGCTTTTCACAGATACGCAGTATTTT. It codes for CASSQAGTGLFTDTQYF.

This chain connects TRBV7-8 to TRBJ2-5, with D tentatively TRBD1 (5 bases). The CDR3 sequence is 15 residues long. The ends were cut back, 0 bases at V and 5 bases at J, with 13 bases in the middle. CDR1 is SGHVS, CDR2 FQNEAQ, per germline. The CDR3 spells CASSLAAGLGETQYF. CDR3 in DNA: TGTGCCAGCAGCTTAGCGGCAGGGCTGGGGGAGACCCAGTACTTC.

The rearrangement uses TRBV5-6 and TRBJ2-1, with TRBD2 identical over 9 bases. J was trimmed by 0 bases and V by 3 bases; bases with no gene match: 7. CDR1 is SGHDT, CDR2 YYEEEE, per germline. The CDR3 consists of 17 residues. CDR3 DNA sequence: TGTGCCAGCAGCTATCTAGCGGGGCTTCGCTCCTACAATGAGCAGTTCTTC. Residues: CASSYLAGLRSYNEQFF.

The J gene is TRBJ1-1, the V gene TRBV4-3; no reliable D call. The ends were cut back, 0 bases at V and 0 bases at J, with 11 bases in the middle. The CDR3 consists of 16 residues. Germline CDR1 LGHNA, CDR2 YSLEER. CDR3 nucleotide sequence: TGCGCCAGCAGCCAAGATAAAGTGGCTGTGAACACTGAAGCTTTCTTT. Translation: CASSQDKVAVNTEAFF.

This chain's CDR3 is CASSGTGAGYTDTQYF. CDR3 bases: TGTGCCAGCAGCGGAACGGGGGCCGGGTACACAGATACGCAGTATTTT. J is TRBJ2-3 and V is TRBV27; D may match TRBD1 or TRBD2 (6 bases each). The germline gives CDR1 MNHEY, CDR2 SMNVEV (reference sequence). The CDR3 runs to 16 residues. V lost 6 bases, J lost 2 bases, and 18 bases lay in between.

This chain's CDR3 is CAIRGREGTDTQYF. CDR3 DNA sequence: TGTGCCATAAGGGGCAGGGAGGGCACAGATACGCAGTATTTT. The chain joins TRBV10-3 to TRBJ2-3; TRBD2 might be the D (6 bases). The CDR3 extends over 14 amino acids. CDR1 and CDR2 from the germline V gene are ENHRY and SYGVKD. V lost 9 bases to trimming and J lost 1 base, with 14 bases between them.

This rearrangement joins TRBV5-1 to TRBJ2-7; 13 nucleotides align to TRBD2. J lost 2 bases, V lost 2 bases, and 1 base had no gene match. Germline V CDR1 and CDR2: SGHRS, YFSETQ. The CDR3 runs to 15 residues. CDR3 DNA sequence: TGCGCCAGCAGCTTCACTAGCGGGGGGGCCTACGAGCAGTACTTC. Its translation: CASSFTSGGAYEQYF. Using reference TRBV5-1 and TRBJ2-7 for the parts outside the CDR3, the full variable domain is KAGVTQTPRYLIKTRGQQVTLSCSPISGHRSVSWYQQTPGQGLQFLFEYFSETQRNKGNFPGRFSGRQFSNSRSEMNVSTLELGDSALYLCASSFTSGGAYEQYFGPGTRLTVT.

About this clone: The junction shows a germline mismatch at one end, possibly a read error. CDR3 nucleotides: TGTGCCAGCAGTGAACGGGGGAACGCTGAAGCTTTCTTT. This translates into CASSERGNAEAFF. The chain couples TRBV2 to TRBJ1-1, with D tentatively TRBD1 (5 bases). Germline V gene sequence: CDR1 SNHLY, CDR2 FYNNEI. The CDR3 runs 13 residues.

The chain links TRBV4-2 to TRBJ2-2; 8 bases are a match to TRBD2. This CDR3 comprises 17 residues. The J segment lost 0 bases and the V segment lost 0 bases, leaving 3 bases of the junction unmatched. The V gene's germline CDR1 is LGHNA and CDR2 YNFKEQ. DNA for the CDR3: TGTGCCAGCAGCCAAGAAGTACTAGCGGCGAACACCGGGGAGCTGTTTTTT. Translated, it gives CASSQEVLAANTGELFF.

The chain uses TRBV3-1 (or the pseudogene TRBV3-2) and TRBJ1-2, with D perhaps TRBD1 (5 bases). Trimming removed 2 bases at V and 5 bases at J, with 15 bases between. Germline values: CDR1 LGHDT, CDR2 YNNKEL (reference sequence). CDR3 length: 15 residues. DNA of the CDR3: TGTGCCAGCAGCCAATCCGGGTTGGGGGTTTATGGCTACACCTTC. Encoded protein: CASSQSGLGVYGYTF.

This chain uses TRBV7-9 with TRBJ1-2; D is undetermined. Trimming removed 1 base from V and 4 bases from J, with 13 bases in between. Germline values: CDR1 SEHNR, CDR2 FQNEAQ (reference sequence). The CDR3 length is 15 residues. The CDR3 region is CASSLVPSGGYGYTF. In DNA form, the CDR3 reads TGTGCCAGCAGCTTAGTCCCTTCAGGAGGCTATGGCTACACCTTC.

With respect to this clone: One end of the junction is discordant with germline, which a read error may explain. This sequence joins TRBV5-4 and TRBJ1-1; 7 nucleotides agree with TRBD1. The CDR3 is 17 residues long. Germline-derived CDR1 and CDR2 are SGHNT and YYREEE (reference sequence). CDR3 DNA: TGTGCCAGCAGCTTGGGGGGGCAACAGGGGATGAACAGTGAAGCTTTCTTT. This encodes CASSLGGQQGMNSEAFF.

The rearrangement links TRBV6-1 to TRBJ2-7, with D uncertain. This CDR3 contains 13 residues. Germline assignment: CDR1 MNHNS and CDR2 SASEGT. With 6 bases removed from V and 5 bases from J, the gap between germline ends came to 14 bases. This chain's CDR3 is CASSYMSTNEQYF. Written as DNA, the CDR3 is TGTGCCAGCAGCTATATGTCGACCAACGAGCAGTACTTC.

The V call is TRBV11-2, the J call TRBJ1-1, with TRBD1 as a possible D gene (5 bases). With 5 bases removed from V and 2 bases from J, the gap between germline ends came to 15 bases. CDR3 length equals 15 residues. Germline values: CDR1 SGHAT, CDR2 FQNNGV. This CDR3 reads CASSPRTLLNTEAFF. The CDR3 DNA follows: TGTGCCAGCAGCCCGCGGACACTTCTCAACACTGAAGCTTTCTTT.

The chain joins TRBV27 to TRBJ1-2, with D perhaps TRBD1 (5 bases). This CDR3 has 15 amino acids. Trimming took off 5 bases at V and 8 bases at J, with 21 bases between the two ends. Germline V gene lookup returns CDR1 MNHEY and CDR2 SMNVEV (reference sequence). The DNA for the CDR3 is TGTGCCAGCAGTCTTCGGGGGGGGTTTAATTTAGGCTACACCTTC. This gives the protein CASSLRGGFNLGYTF.

A few counts support this clone. The genes are TRBV5-1 and TRBJ2-7, with D perhaps matching TRBD1 (7 bases). Between the trimmed V and J ends, which lost 4 bases and 2 bases, there was a span of 16 bases. The CDR3 covers 15 residues. Germline loops: CDR1 SGHRS, CDR2 YFSETQ. The CDR3 DNA is TGCGCCAGCAGCCCCGGACAGGAGGGTACCTACGAGCAGTACTTC. The encoded protein is CASSPGQEGTYEQYF.